Below are 9 T cell receptor beta chains sequenced from a single sample in a study of shared clonotypes between healthy human individuals. Repertoires were generated with immunoSEQ multiplex PCR, while TCRdb's copy carries only in-frame clones and drops some. The sample yields some 530,000 clones, 81% seen once. Sequenced: PBMCs. The receptors were gathered from a woman aged 35 to 49 in good health. Some clones in this sample may be carry-over from other donors' samples.

V usage is TRBV6-5 and J usage is TRBJ2-7, with D perhaps TRBD2 (5 bases). CDR1 and CDR2 (germline): MNHEY, SVGAGI. Trimming pared 7 bases from V and 2 bases from J, leaving 12 bases between. The CDR3 loop spans 13 amino acids. The CDR3 reads CASTPSGTYEQYF. CDR3 in DNA: TGTGCCAGCACCCCAAGCGGCACCTACGAGCAGTACTTC.

This chain uses TRBV10-3 with TRBJ1-1; 7 nucleotides line up with TRBD1. The CDR3 has 14 residues. The germline CDR1 and CDR2 sequences are ENHRY and SYGVKD. The J segment lost 3 bases and the V segment lost 7 bases, leaving 8 bases of the junction unmatched. The CDR3 nucleotides read TGTGCCATCACTAACAGGGGTCGGCACACTGAAGCTTTCTTT. As protein: CAITNRGRHTEAFF.

Worth noting for this clone: A far larger clone is off by one base, so a read error is likely. Other DNA sequences within the sample encode an identical CDR3. This chain uses TRBV11-2 with TRBJ1-4; D is undetermined. CDR3 length: 14 amino acids. The germline V gene encodes CDR1 SGHAT and CDR2 FQNNGV. The CDR3 spells CASSSSRVDEKLFF. The CDR3 coding sequence is TGTGCTAGCAGCTCGAGCCGGGTCGATGAAAAACTGTTTTTT.

On this clone: Other DNA sequences from this sample encode an identical CDR3 as well. The chain uses TRBV9 and TRBJ1-1, with no clear D. V gave up 0 bases and J gave up 1 base, with 7 bases separating them. The CDR3 loop spans 14 amino acids. From germline, CDR1 is SGDLS and CDR2 YYNGEE. In nucleotides, the CDR3 is TGTGCCAGCAGCGTAGGCGGCAGGAACACTGAAGCTTTCTTT. Protein product: CASSVGGRNTEAFF.

The sample holds a few counts of this clone. This sequence joins TRBV19 and TRBJ2-5; D is possibly TRBD1 (5 bases). Looked up from germline, CDR1 is LNHDA and CDR2 is SQIVND (reference sequence). V was pared by 3 bases and J by 5 bases, with 13 bases between. There are 14 residues in the CDR3. In nucleotides, the CDR3 is TGTGCCAGTAGTATGGAAGGGGTAACTGAGACCCAGTACTTC. As protein: CASSMEGVTETQYF.

DNA of the CDR3: TGCGCCAGCAGCTTCCGGACTAGGGGCGAGCAGTACTTC. Protein: CASSFRTRGEQYF. The chain recombines TRBV5-1 with TRBJ2-7; 7 nucleotides match TRBD2. The CDR3 is 13 amino acids. The V gene end was trimmed by 2 bases and the J gene end by 6 bases; junction bases not matched to a gene: 5. The V gene's germline CDR1 is SGHRS and CDR2 YFSETQ.

The chain has TRBV9 and TRBJ2-1; TRBD2 agrees at 8 bases. This CDR3 comprises 16 residues. Germline V gene sequence: CDR1 SGDLS, CDR2 YYNGEE. V gave up 4 bases and J gave up 8 bases; unmatched junction bases: 14. The CDR3 coding sequence is TGTGCCAGCAGCTTCCTCAGCGGGAGTACCGTTGATGAGCAGTTCTTC. Translating gives CASSFLSGSTVDEQFF.

The chain carries TRBV28 and TRBJ2-3; 11 bases agree with TRBD2. V lost 6 bases and J lost 0; bases outside the gene matches: 14. The CDR3 sequence is 19 residues long. Germline assignment: CDR1 MDHEN and CDR2 SYDVKM. The CDR3 loop reads CASSTLNVLAGASTDTQYF. The CDR3 coding sequence is TGTGCCAGCAGCACCCTTAACGTACTAGCGGGGGCTAGCACAGATACGCAGTATTTT.

The V and J genes are TRBV2 and TRBJ2-1; the match to TRBD2 covers 9 bases. Germline lookup yields CDR1 SNHLY and CDR2 FYNNEI. After removal of 4 bases from V and 8 bases from J, the junction contained 6 bases not matched to a gene. CDR3 length: 14 amino acids. The CDR3 bases are TGTGCCAGCAGTGGTCGACTAGCGGCGGATGAGCAGTTCTTC. Amino acids: CASSGRLAADEQFF.